This T cell receptor beta chain stems from a study of blood T cells in healthy people across ages. With a J-beta primer mix and a sample-barcoded 5' primer, a second PCR ran 7 to 11 cycles. TCRdb reprocessed the 5' RACE reads with MiXCR, giving one entry per CDR3 protein. The sample consists of more than 1 million distinct CDR3 sequences, 40% to 50% of them appearing once. Germline assignment: CDR1 LGHNA and CDR2 YNFKEQ. The CDR3 covers 15 residues. Trimming cost V 4 bases and J 2 bases, with 15 bases left between them. Only a few counts were recorded for this clonotype. The chain has TRBV4-2 and TRBJ2-7; D is tentatively TRBD1 or TRBD2 (5 bases each). Sequencing used blood. The clonotype was recovered from an older woman in good health. CDR3 residues: CASSRNSGGTYEQYF. The CDR3 DNA is TGTGCCAGCAGCCGCAACAGTGGGGGAACCTACGAGCAGTACTTC.